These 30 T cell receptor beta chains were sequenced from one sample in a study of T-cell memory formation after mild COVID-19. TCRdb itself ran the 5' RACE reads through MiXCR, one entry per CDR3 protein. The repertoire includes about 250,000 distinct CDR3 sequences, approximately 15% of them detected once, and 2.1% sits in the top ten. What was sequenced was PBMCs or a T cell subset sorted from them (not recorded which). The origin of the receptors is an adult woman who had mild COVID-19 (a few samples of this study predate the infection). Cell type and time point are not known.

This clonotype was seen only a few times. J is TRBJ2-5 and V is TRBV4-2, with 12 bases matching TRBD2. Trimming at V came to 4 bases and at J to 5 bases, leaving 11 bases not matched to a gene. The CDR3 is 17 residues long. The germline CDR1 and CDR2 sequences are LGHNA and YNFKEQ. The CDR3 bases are TGTGCCAGCAGCCCCCTGCCTAGCGGGAGGGGGCGGGAGACCCAGTACTTC. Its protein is CASSPLPSGRGRETQYF.

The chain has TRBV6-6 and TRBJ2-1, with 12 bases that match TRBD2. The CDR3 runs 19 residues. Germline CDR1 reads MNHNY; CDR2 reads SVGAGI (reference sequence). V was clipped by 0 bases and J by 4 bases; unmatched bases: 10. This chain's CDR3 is CASSYSSSGRAITYNEQFF. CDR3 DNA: TGTGCCAGCAGTTACTCGTCTAGCGGGAGGGCCATTACATACAATGAGCAGTTCTTC.

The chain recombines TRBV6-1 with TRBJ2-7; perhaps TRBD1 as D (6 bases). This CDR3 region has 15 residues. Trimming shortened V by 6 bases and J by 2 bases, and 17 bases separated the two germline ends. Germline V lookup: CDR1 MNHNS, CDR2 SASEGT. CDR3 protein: CASSELGGRAYEQYF. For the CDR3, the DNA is TGTGCCAGCAGCGAACTAGGGGGACGGGCCTACGAGCAGTACTTC.

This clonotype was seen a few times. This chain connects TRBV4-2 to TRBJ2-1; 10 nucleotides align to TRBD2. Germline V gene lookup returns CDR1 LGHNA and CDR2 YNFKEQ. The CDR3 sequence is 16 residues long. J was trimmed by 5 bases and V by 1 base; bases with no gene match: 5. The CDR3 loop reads CASSQGLAGADNEQFF. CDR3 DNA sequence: TGTGCCAGCAGCCAAGGGCTAGCGGGGGCCGACAATGAGCAGTTCTTC.

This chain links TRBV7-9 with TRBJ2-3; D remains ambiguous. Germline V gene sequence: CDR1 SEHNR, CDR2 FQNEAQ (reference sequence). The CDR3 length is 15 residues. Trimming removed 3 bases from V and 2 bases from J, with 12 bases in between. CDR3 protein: CASSFATRNTDTQYF. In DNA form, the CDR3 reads TGTGCCAGCAGCTTTGCCACTCGAAACACAGATACGCAGTATTTT.

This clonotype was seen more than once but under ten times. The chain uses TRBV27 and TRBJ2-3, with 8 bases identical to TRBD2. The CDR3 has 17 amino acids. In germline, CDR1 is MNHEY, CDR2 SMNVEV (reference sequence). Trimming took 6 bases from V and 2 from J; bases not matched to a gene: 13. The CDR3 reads CASSPLTGTRVTDTQYF. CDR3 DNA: TGTGCCAGCAGCCCCCTGACCGGGACTAGGGTCACAGATACGCAGTATTTT.

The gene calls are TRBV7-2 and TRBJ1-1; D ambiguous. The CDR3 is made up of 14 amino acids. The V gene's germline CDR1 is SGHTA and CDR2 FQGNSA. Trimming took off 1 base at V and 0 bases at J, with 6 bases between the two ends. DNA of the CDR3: TGTGCCAGCAGCTTAGGGAAAGTGAACACTGAAGCTTTCTTT. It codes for CASSLGKVNTEAFF.

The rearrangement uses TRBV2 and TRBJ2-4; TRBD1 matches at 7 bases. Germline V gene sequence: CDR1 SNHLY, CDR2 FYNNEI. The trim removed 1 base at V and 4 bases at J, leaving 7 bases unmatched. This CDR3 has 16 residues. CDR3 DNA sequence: TGTGCCAGCAGTGAAGGGATAGGGACAGCTAAAAACATTCAGTACTTC. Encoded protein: CASSEGIGTAKNIQYF.

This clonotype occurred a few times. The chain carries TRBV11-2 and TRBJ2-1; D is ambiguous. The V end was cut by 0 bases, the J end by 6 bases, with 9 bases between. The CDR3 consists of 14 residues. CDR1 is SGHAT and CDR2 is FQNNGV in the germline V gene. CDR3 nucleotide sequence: TGTGCCAGCAGCTTAGATCACGTAGCCAATGAGCAGTTCTTC. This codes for CASSLDHVANEQFF.

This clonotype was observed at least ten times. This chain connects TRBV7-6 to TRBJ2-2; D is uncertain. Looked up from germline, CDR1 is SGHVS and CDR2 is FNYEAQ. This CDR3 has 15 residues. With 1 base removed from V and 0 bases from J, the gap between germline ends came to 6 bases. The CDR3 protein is CASSLVAANTGELFF. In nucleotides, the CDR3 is TGTGCCAGCAGCTTAGTGGCAGCGAACACCGGGGAGCTGTTTTTT.

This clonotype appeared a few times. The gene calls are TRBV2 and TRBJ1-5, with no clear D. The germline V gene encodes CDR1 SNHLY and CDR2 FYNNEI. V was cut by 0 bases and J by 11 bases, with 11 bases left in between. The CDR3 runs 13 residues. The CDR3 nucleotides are TGTGCCAGCAGTGAAGCGGAAAGGTCGACCCAGCATTTT. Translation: CASSEAERSTQHF.

This chain's CDR3 is CASSLDGPDTQYF. The DNA of the CDR3 is TGTGCCAGCAGCTTGGATGGTCCAGATACGCAGTATTTT. The V call is TRBV5-4, the J call TRBJ2-3, with D unclear. CDR1 is SGHNT and CDR2 is YYREEE in the germline V gene (reference sequence). V lost 0 bases, J lost 4 bases, and 6 bases lay in between. The CDR3 runs 13 residues.

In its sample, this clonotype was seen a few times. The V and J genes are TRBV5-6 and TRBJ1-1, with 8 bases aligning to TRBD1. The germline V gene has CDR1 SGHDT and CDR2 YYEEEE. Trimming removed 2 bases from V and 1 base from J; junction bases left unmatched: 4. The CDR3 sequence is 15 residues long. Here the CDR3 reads CASSFRTGSNTEAFF. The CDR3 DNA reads TGTGCCAGCAGCTTTCGGACAGGGTCGAACACTGAAGCTTTCTTT.

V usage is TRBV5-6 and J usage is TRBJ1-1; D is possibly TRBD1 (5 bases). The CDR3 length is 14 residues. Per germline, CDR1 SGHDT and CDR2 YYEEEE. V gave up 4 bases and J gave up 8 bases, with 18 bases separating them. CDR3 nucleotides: TGTGCCAGCAGCACCGGACAATATAGCGCCGAAGCTTTCTTT. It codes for CASSTGQYSAEAFF.

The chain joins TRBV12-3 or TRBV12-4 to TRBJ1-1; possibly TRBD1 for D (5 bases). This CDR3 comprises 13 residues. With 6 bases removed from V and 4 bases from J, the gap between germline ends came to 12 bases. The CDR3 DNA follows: TGTGCCAGCAGGCTCTGGGGGGGCACTGAAGCTTTCTTT. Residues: CASRLWGGTEAFF.

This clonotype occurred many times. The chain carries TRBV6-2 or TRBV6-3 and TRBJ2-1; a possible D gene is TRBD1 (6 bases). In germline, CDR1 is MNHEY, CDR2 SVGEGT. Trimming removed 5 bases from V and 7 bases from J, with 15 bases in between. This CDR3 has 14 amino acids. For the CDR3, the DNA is TGTGCCAGCAGTGCAGGGGAACTTCTTAATGAGCAGTTCTTC. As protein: CASSAGELLNEQFF.

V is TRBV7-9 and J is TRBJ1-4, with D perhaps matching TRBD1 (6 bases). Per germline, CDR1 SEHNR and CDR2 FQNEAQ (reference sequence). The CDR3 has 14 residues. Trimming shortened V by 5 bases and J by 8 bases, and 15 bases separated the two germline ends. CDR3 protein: CASSPWGAGEKLFF. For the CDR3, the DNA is TGTGCCAGCAGCCCCTGGGGGGCGGGCGAAAAACTGTTTTTT. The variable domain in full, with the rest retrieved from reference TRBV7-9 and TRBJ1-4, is DTGVSQNPRHKITKRGQNVTFRCDPISEHNRLYWYRQTLGQGPEFLTYFQNEAQLEKSRLLSDRFSAERPKGSFSTLEIQRTEQGDSAMYLCASSPWGAGEKLFFGSGTQLSVL.

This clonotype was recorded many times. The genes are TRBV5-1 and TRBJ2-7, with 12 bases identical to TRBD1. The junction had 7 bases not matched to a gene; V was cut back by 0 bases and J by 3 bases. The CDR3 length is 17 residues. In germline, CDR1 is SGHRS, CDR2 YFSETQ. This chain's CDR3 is CASSLGGQGAPLYEQYF. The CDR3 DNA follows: TGCGCCAGCAGCTTGGGGGGACAGGGGGCCCCCCTCTACGAGCAGTACTTC.

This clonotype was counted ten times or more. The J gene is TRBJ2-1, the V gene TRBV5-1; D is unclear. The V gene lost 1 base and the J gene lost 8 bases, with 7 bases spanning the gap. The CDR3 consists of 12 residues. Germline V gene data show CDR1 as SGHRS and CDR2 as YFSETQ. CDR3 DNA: TGCGCCAGCAGCTTGAAGGGCCATGAGCAGTTCTTC. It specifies CASSLKGHEQFF.

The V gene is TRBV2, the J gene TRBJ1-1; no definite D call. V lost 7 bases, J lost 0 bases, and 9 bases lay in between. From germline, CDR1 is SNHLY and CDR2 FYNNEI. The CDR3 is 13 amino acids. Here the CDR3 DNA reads TGTGCCAGCAAGAAGACTGTGAACACTGAAGCTTTCTTT. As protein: CASKKTVNTEAFF.

CDR3 amino acids: CASRPTGENQPQHF. Here the CDR3 DNA reads TGTGCCAGCAGACCGACAGGGGAGAATCAGCCCCAGCATTTT. The rearrangement joins TRBV6-5 to TRBJ1-5; 8 bases agree with TRBD1. The CDR3 is made up of 14 amino acids. CDR1 is MNHEY and CDR2 is SVGAGI in the germline V gene. The V and J ends lost 6 bases and 4 bases, in that order; junction bases with no gene match: 5.

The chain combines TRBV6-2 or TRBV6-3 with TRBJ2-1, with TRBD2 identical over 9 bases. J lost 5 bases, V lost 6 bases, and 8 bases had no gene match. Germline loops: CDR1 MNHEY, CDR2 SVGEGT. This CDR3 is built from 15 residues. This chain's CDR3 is CASSLSGRGNNEQFF. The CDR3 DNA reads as TGTGCCAGCAGCCTTAGCGGGAGAGGGAACAATGAGCAGTTCTTC.

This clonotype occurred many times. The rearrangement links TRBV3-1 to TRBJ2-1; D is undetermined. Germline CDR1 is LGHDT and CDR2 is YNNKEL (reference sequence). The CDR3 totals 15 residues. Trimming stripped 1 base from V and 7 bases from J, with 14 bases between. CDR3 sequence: CASSQGAGPRNEQFF. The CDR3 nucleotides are TGTGCCAGCAGCCAAGGGGCCGGCCCGAGGAATGAGCAGTTCTTC.

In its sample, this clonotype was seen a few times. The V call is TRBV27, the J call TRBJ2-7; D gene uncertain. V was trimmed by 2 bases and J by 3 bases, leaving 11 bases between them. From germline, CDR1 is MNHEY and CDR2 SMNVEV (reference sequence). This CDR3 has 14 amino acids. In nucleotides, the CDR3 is TGTGCCAGCAGTTTAAGCTACAGTGACTACGAGCAGTACTTC. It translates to CASSLSYSDYEQYF.

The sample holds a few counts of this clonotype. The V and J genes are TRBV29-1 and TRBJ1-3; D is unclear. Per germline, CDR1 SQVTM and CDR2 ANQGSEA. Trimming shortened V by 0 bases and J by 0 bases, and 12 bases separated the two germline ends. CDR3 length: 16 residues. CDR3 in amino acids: CSVEDLKDSSGNTIYF. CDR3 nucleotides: TGCAGCGTTGAAGATCTAAAGGATAGCTCTGGAAACACCATATATTTT.

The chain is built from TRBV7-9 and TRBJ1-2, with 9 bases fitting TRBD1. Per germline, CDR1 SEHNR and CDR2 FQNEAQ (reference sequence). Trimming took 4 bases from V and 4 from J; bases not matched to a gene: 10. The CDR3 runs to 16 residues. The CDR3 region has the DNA TGTGCCAGCAGCTCGGGGTCCGGGACAGGGAGCTATGGCTACACCTTC. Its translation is CASSSGSGTGSYGYTF.

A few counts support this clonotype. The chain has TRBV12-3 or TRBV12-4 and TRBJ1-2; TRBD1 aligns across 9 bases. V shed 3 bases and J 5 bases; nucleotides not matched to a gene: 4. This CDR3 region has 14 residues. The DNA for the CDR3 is TGTGCCAGCAGTTTTACGACAGGGGGTTATGGCTACACCTTC. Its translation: CASSFTTGGYGYTF.

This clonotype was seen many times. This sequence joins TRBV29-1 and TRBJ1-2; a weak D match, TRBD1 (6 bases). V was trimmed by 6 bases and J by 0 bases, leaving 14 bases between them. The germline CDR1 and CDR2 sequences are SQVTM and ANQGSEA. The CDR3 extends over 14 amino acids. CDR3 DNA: TGCAGCGTCGCCCGGGACACAGCTAACTATGGCTACACCTTC. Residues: CSVARDTANYGYTF.

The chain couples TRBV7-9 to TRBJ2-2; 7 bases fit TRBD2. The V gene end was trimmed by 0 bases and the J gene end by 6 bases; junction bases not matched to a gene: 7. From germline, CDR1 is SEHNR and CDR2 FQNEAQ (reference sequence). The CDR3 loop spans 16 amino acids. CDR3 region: CASSLAPTTSSGELFF. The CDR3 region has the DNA TGTGCCAGCAGCTTAGCCCCGACGACTAGCTCCGGGGAGCTGTTTTTT.

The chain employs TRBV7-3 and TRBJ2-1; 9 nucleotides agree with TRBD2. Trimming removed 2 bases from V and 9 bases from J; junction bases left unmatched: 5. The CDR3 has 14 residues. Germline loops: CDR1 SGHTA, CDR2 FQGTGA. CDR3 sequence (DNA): TGTGCCAGCAGCTTAGGGCTAGCGGGGAGTGAGCAGTTCTTC. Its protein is CASSLGLAGSEQFF. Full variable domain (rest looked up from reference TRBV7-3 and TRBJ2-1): GAGVSQTPSNKVTEKGKYVELRCDPISGHTALYWYRQSLGQGPEFLIYFQGTGAADDSGLPNDRFFAVRPEGSVSTLKIQRTERGDSAVYLCASSLGLAGSEQFFGPGTRLTVL.